This TCR beta chain appears in the sequencing data of a study of shared clonotypes between healthy human individuals. CDR1 and CDR2 (germline): SGHRS, YFSETQ. The CDR3 covers 15 residues. V lost 0 bases, J lost 10 bases, and 9 bases stayed unmatched. This table comes from immunoSEQ multiplex PCR, and its TCRdb copy is limited to in-frame clones, with some not included. This sample has approximately 2.1 million clones, with over 85% found just once. The rearrangement uses TRBV5-1 and TRBJ2-1, with 8 nucleotides matching TRBD1. This sequence was found in a young man in good health. Some clones in this sample may be carry-over from other donors' samples. The sequencing input was naive CD4+ T cells from PBMCs. This sample's subset: CD45RA+ positively selected. CDR3 loop: CASSLVYQGAGEQFF. CDR3 in DNA: TGCGCCAGCAGCTTGGTGTATCAGGGGGCTGGAGAGCAGTTCTTC.